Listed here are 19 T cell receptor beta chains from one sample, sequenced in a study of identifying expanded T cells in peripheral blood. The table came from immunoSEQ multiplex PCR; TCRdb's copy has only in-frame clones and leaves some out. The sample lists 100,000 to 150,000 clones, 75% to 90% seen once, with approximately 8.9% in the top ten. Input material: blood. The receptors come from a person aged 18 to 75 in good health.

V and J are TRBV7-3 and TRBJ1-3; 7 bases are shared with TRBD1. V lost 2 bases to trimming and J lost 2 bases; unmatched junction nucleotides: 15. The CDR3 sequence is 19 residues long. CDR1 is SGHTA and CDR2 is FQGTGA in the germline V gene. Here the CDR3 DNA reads TGTGCCAGCAGCTTATCGCCTTGGGACAGCCGCCTCCCTGGAAACACCATATATTTT. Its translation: CASSLSPWDSRLPGNTIYF.

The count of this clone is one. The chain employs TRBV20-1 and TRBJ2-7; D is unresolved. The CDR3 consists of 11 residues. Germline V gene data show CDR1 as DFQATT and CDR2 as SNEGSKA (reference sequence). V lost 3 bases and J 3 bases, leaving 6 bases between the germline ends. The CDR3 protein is CSAREHYEQYF. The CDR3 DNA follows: TGCAGTGCTAGGGAACACTACGAGCAGTACTTC.

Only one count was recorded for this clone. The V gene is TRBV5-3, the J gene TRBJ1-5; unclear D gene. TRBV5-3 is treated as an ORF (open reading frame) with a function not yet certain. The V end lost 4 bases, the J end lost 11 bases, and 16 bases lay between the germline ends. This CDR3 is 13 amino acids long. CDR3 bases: TGTGCCAGAAGCCCCCTGTTTGGACCAGCCCAGCATTTT. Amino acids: CARSPLFGPAQHF.

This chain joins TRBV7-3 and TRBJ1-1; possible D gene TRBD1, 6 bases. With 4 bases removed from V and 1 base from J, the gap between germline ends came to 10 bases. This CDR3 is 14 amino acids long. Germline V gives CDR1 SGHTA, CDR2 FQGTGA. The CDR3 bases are TGTGCCAGCAGCTACGGACAGCCGAACACTGAAGCTTTCTTT. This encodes CASSYGQPNTEAFF. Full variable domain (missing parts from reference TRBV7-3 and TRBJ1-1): GAGVSQTPSNKVTEKGKYVELRCDPISGHTALYWYRQSLGQGPEFLIYFQGTGAADDSGLPNDRFFAVRPEGSVSTLKIQRTERGDSAVYLCASSYGQPNTEAFFGQGTRLTVV.

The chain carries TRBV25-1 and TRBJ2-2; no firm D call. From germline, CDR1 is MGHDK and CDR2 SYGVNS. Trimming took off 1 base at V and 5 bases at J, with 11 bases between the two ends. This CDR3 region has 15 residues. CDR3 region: CASSESSKLTGELFF. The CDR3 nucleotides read TGTGCCAGCAGTGAATCATCTAAGCTTACCGGGGAGCTGTTTTTT.

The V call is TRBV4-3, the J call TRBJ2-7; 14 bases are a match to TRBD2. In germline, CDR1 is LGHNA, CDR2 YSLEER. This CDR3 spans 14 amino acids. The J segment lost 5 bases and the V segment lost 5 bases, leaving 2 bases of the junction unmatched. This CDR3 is CASSGTSGGDEQYF. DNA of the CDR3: TGCGCCAGCAGCGGGACTAGCGGGGGCGACGAGCAGTACTTC.

CDR3 loop: CAIRDRGPYEQYF. In DNA form, the CDR3 reads TGTGCCATCAGGGACAGGGGGCCCTACGAGCAGTACTTC. The J gene is TRBJ2-7, the V gene TRBV10-3; 11 nucleotides match TRBD1. Germline CDR1 and CDR2: ENHRY and SYGVKD. The CDR3 sequence is 13 residues long. Trimming at V came to 6 bases and at J to 2 bases, leaving 0 bases not matched to a gene.

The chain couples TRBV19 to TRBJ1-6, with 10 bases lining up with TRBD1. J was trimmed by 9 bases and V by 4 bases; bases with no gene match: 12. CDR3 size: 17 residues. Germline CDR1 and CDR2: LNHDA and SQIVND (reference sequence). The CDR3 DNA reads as TGTGCCAGTAGTAACCCGGGACAGGGGAGGGGAATTTCACCCCTCCACTTT. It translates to CASSNPGQGRGISPLHF.

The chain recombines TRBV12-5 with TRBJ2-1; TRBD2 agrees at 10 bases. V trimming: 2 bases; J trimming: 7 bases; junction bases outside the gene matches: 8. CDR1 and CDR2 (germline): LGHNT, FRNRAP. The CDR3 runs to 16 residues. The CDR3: CASGLPIAGGANEQFF. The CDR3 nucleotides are TGTGCTAGTGGTTTGCCTATAGCGGGGGGCGCAAATGAGCAGTTCTTC.

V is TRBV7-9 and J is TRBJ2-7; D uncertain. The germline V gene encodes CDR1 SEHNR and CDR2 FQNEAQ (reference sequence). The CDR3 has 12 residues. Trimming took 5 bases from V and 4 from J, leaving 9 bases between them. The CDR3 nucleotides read TGTGCCAGCAGCCCAAGTTTGTACGAGCAGTACTTC. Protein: CASSPSLYEQYF. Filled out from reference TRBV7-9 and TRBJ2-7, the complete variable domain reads DTGVSQNPRHKITKRGQNVTFRCDPISEHNRLYWYRQTLGQGPEFLTYFQNEAQLEKSRLLSDRFSAERPKGSFSTLEIQRTEQGDSAMYLCASSPSLYEQYFGPGTRLTVT.

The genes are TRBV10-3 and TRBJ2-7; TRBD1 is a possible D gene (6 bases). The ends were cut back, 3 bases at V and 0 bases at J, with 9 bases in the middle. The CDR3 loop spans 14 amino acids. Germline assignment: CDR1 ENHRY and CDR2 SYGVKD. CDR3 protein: CAISDRGSSYEQYF. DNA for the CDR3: TGTGCCATCAGTGACAGGGGTAGCTCCTACGAGCAGTACTTC.

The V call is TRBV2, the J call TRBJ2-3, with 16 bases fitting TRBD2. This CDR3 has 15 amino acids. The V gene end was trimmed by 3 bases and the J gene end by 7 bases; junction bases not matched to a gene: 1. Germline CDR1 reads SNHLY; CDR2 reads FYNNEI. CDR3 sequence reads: CASSEGLAGGNTQYF. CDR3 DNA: TGTGCCAGCAGTGAGGGACTAGCGGGGGGGAATACGCAGTATTTT.

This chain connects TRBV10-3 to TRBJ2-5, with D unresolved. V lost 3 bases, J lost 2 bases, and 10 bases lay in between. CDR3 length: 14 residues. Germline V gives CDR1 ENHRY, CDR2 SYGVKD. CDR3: CAISEGSEQETQYF. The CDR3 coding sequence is TGTGCCATCAGTGAAGGGTCAGAACAAGAGACCCAGTACTTC.

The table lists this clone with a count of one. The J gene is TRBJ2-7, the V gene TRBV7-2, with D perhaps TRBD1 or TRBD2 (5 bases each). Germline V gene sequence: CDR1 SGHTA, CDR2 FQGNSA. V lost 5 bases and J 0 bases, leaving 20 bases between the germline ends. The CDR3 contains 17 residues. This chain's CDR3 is CASSAARGAVSSYEQYF. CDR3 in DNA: TGTGCCAGCAGCGCCGCCCGAGGGGCGGTAAGCTCCTACGAGCAGTACTTC.

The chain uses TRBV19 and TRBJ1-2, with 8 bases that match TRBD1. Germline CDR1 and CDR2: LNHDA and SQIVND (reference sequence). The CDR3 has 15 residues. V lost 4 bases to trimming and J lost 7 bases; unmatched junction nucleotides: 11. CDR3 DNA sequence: TGTGCCAGTAGTACCCTCACCGGGACAGGCTCTGGCTACACCTTC. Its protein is CASSTLTGTGSGYTF. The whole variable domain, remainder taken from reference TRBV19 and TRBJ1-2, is DGGITQSPKYLFRKEGQNVTLSCEQNLNHDAMYWYRQDPGQGLRLIYYSQIVNDFQKGDIAEGYSVSREKKESFPLTVTSAQKNPTAFYLCASSTLTGTGSGYTFGSGTRLTVV.

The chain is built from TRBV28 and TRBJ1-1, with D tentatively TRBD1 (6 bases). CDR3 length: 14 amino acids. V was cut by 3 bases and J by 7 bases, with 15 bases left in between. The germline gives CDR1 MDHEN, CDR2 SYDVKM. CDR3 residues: CASSFHRVGSEAFF. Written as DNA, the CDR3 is TGTGCCAGCAGTTTCCACAGGGTCGGTAGTGAAGCTTTCTTT.

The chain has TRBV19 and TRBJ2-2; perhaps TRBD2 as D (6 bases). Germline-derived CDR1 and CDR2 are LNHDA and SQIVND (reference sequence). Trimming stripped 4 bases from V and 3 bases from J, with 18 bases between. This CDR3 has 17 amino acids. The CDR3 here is CASSSRELRWDTGELFF. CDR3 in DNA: TGTGCCAGTAGTAGTCGGGAGCTCAGGTGGGACACCGGGGAGCTGTTTTTT.

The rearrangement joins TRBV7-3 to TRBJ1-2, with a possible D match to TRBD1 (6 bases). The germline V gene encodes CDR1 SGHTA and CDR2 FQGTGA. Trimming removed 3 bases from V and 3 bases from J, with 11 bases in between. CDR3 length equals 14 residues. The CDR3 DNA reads TGTGCCAGCAGCTTGCGGGGGGCCGACTATGGCTACACCTTC. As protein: CASSLRGADYGYTF. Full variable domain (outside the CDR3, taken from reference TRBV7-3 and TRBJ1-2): GAGVSQTPSNKVTEKGKYVELRCDPISGHTALYWYRQSLGQGPEFLIYFQGTGAADDSGLPNDRFFAVRPEGSVSTLKIQRTERGDSAVYLCASSLRGADYGYTFGSGTRLTVV.

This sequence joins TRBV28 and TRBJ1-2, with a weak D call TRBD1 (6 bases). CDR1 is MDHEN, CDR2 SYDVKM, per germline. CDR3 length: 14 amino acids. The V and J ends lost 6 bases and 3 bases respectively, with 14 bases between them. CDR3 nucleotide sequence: TGTGCCAGCAGATCCTGGGGGGCGGACTATGGCTACACCTTC. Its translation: CASRSWGADYGYTF.